This T cell receptor beta chain was captured in a study of Ad26.COV2.S vaccination and SARS-CoV-2 variants. Study details: A participant enrolled in the COV1001 Ad26.COV2.S trial arm provided the sample. Ad26.COV2.S was injected intramuscularly once or twice, 56 days apart.

Treatment defined: 15 to 20 received Ad26.COV2.S at low or high dose, single or two shots; a few received placebo; per-sample allocation not given. On day 63 after the first injection, vaccine and placebo recipients gave samples. Ad26.COV2.S expressed prefusion-stabilized spike from the original Wuhan strain. Clones were read by immunoSEQ multiplex PCR, and TCRdb kept only the in-frame ones, dropping some. The data hold fewer than 500,000 clones, with approximately 90% observed a single time. The V gene end was trimmed by 3 bases and the J gene end by 6 bases; junction bases not matched to a gene: 7. Germline CDR1 is ENHRY and CDR2 is SYGVKD. The CDR3 runs 15 residues.

The V and J genes are TRBV10-3 and TRBJ2-7, with 11 bases lining up with TRBD2. The material was peripheral blood, obtained in a trial of Ad26.COV2.S vaccine versus placebo. The TCR originated in a person between 18 and 60 years old who received the Ad26.COV2.S COVID-19 vaccine or a placebo. CDR3 residues: CAISELAGGPREQYF. The CDR3 bases are TGTGCCATCAGTGAATTAGCGGGAGGGCCTCGCGAGCAGTACTTC.